This paragraph covers one T cell receptor (beta chain) sequence. The antigen is unknown. These data are taken from a study of OX40 agonist ivuxolimab in advanced cancers. Overall study context: The dose-escalation group included hepatocellular carcinoma, melanoma, renal cell carcinoma and head and neck cancer. The study, taken as a whole, reports: Compared with others, partial responders at 0.1-3.0 mg/kg displayed clonal expansion among the lowest. The work left the antigen specificity of expanded peripheral T cells undetermined. Fewer expanded clones were found on average in CD4+ than in CD8+ T cells.

The germline V gene has CDR1 SEHNR and CDR2 FQNEAQ (reference sequence). With 1 base clipped from V and 5 bases from J, the junction kept 4 bases outside the gene matches. CDR3 length equals 15 residues. Data came from immunoSEQ multiplex PCR; TCRdb stores just in-frame clones and leaves some out. The repertoire has 35,000 to 50,000 clones, 88% of them found once; the top ten carry around 1%. This chain links TRBV7-9 with TRBJ1-4, with 7 bases aligning to TRBD1. The specimen was CD4+ or CD8+ T cells sorted from blood, collected in a trial of the OX40 agonist ivuxolimab. The receptor was derived from an adult with an advanced solid tumor such as melanoma, head and neck, liver or kidney cancer. Written as DNA, the CDR3 is TGTGCCAGCAGCTTAGTGTCAGGGGGGAATGAAAAACTGTTTTTT. This encodes CASSLVSGGNEKLFF.